The present T cell receptor beta chain was sequenced within a study of cytomegalovirus exposure and HLA in healthy donors. In the PCR, 60 Vbeta and 13 Jbeta primers were used. Repertoires were generated with immunoSEQ multiplex PCR, while TCRdb's copy carries only in-frame clones and drops some. The repertoire table contains approximately 150,000 clones. Trimming pared 4 bases from V and 2 bases from J, leaving 8 bases between. CDR1 and CDR2 (germline): MDHEN, SYDVKM. The CDR3 contains 13 residues. Sequencing input: PBMCs. The clonotype was recovered from a woman aged 45 to 65 in good health and CMV-seronegative. The chain carries TRBV28 and TRBJ1-1; a weak D match, TRBD1 (5 bases). This chain's CDR3 is CASSSTVNTEAFF. In nucleotides, the CDR3 is TGTGCCAGCAGTTCGACAGTTAACACTGAAGCTTTCTTT.